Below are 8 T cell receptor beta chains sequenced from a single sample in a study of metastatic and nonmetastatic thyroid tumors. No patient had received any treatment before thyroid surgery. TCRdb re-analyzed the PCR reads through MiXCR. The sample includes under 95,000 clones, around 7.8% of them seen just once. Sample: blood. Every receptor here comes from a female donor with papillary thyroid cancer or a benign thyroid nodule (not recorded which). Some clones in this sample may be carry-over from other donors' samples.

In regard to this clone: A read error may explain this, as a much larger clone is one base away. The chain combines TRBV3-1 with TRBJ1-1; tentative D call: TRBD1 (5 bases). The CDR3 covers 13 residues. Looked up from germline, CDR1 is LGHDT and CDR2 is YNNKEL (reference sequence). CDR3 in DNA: TGTGCCAGCACCGAGACAGTGAACACTGAAGCTCTCTTT. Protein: CASTETVNTEALF.

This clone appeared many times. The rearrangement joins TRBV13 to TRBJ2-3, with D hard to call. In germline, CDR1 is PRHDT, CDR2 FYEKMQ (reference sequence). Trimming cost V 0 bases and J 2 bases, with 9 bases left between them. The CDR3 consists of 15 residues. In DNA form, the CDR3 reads TGTGCCAGCAGCTTAGGATTGTCCTCCACAGATACGCAGTATTTT. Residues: CASSLGLSSTDTQYF. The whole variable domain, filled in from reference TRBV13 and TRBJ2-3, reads AAGVIQSPRHLIKEKRETATLKCYPIPRHDTVYWYQQGPGQDPQFLISFYEKMQSDKGSIPDRFSAQQFSDYHSELNMSSLELGDSALYFCASSLGLSSTDTQYFGPGTRLTVL.

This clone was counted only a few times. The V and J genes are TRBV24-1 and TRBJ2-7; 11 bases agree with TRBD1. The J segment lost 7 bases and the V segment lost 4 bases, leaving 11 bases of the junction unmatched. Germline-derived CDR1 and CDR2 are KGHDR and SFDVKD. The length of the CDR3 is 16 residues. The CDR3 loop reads CATSDRTGGEAGEQYF. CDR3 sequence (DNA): TGTGCCACCAGTGACCGGACAGGGGGCGAGGCGGGAGAGCAGTACTTC.

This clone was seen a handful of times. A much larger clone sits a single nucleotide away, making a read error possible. The CDR3 here is CAISERSWANVLTF. Here the CDR3 DNA reads TGTGCCATCAGTGAGCGCTCTTGGGCCAACGTCCTGACTTTC. This chain connects TRBV10-3 to TRBJ2-6, with no clear D. CDR1 and CDR2 (germline): ENHRY, SYGVKD. CDR3 size: 14 residues.

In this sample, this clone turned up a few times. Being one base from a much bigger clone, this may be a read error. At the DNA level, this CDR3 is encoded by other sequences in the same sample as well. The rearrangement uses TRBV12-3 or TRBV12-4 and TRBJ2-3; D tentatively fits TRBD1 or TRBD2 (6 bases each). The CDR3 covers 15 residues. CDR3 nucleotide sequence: TGTGCCAGCAGTTTTCCGGGGGCCCGCACAGATACTCAGTATTTT. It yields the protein CASSFPGARTDTQYF.

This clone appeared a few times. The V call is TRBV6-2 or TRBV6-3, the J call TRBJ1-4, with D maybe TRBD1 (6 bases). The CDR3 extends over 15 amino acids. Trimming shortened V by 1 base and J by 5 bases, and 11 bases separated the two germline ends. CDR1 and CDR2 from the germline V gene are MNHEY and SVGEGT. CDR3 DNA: TGTGCCAGCAGTTACTTGGGGGCCAAGAATGAAAAACTGTTTTTT. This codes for CASSYLGAKNEKLFF.

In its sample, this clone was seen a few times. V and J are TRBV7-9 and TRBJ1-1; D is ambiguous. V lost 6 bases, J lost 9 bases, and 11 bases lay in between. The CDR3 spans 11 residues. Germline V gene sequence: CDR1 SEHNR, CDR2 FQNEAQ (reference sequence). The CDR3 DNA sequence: TGTGCCAGCAGGCAAGATCCCAAAGCTTTCTTT. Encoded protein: CASRQDPKAFF.

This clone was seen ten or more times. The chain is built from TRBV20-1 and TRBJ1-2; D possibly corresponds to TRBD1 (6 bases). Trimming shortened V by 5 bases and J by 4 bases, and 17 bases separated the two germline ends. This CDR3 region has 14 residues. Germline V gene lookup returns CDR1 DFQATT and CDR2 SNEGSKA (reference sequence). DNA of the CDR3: TGCAGTGCTGCCACCCCGGGACAAGGCTATGGCTACACCTTC. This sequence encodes CSAATPGQGYGYTF.